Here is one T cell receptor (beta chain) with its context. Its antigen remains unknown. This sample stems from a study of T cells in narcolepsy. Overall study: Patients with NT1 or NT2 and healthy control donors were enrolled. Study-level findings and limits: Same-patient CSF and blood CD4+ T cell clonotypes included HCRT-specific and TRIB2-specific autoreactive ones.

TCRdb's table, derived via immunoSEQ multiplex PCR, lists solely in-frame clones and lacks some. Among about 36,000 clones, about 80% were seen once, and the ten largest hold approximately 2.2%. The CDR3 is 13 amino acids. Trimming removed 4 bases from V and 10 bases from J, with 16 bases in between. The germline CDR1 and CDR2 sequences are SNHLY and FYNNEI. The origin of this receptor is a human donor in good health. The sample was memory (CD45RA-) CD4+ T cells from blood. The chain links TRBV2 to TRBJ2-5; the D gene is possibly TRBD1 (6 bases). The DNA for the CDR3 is TGTGCCAGCAGTGTCCTAGGGGGAAGGGACCAGTACTTC. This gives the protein CASSVLGGRDQYF.